The present TCR beta chain was sequenced within a study of regulatory T cells in long-lasting Graves disease. Ten or more counts support this clonotype. An end of the junction does not agree with germline; a read error may underlie this. Sample time point: newly diagnosed GD, antithyroid drugs for less than 3 months. Scientists built the TCR library using RNA that was extracted from PBMCs. In building TCR beta libraries, iRepertoire HTBI primers were used together with Arm-PCR of CDR3 regions. TCRdb processed the multiplex PCR reads anew with MiXCR; each CDR3 protein has one entry. Of around 320,000 distinct CDR3 sequences detected, around 15% appear once; the ten largest clones hold 25% to 30%. The sample also formed part of further work on T cells in Graves' hyperthyroidism and ophthalmopathy. This second study notes: With a duration under 2 months, the hyperthyroidism was newly diagnosed in patients aged 18 to 65. Uncontrolled infection, other autoimmune disease, pregnancy or lactation excluded patients. HTBI primers were the set used in a first-round RT-PCR of the TCR CDR3. Expanded thyroid clonotypes (above 0.001) were mostly also found in blood.

This clonotype was sampled from a man aged 40-49 years with Graves disease. Here the sequenced sample was peripheral blood mononuclear cells (PBMCs), taken at new diagnosis, from a patient treated with antithyroid drugs.

The CDR3 reads CAISESQGREAQYF. In DNA, the CDR3 is TGTGCCATCAGTGAGTCGCAGGGGAGAGAGGCCCAGTACTTC. This chain links TRBV10-3 with TRBJ2-5; tentatively, D is TRBD1 (6 bases). This CDR3 has 14 residues. Per germline, CDR1 ENHRY and CDR2 SYGVKD.